This T cell receptor (beta chain) was found in a study of T cell repertoires in cytomegalovirus infection. Across the study: Signatures in public TCR beta sequences pointed to both CMV infection and matching HLA type.

General study results and limits: Dominating the ex vivo response were HLA-C-restricted CMV-specific TCR beta clonotypes.

Per the germline V gene, CDR1 is SEHNR and CDR2 is FQNEAQ (reference sequence). Trimming left V 4 bases short and J 0 bases short, with 16 bases between. CDR3 length: 17 residues. MiXCR, applied by TCRdb to the reads, yields one record per CDR3 protein. Among about 310,000 distinct CDR3 sequences, around 25% were seen once, and the ten largest hold 10% to 15%. Comments on this clonotype: The antigen remains unidentified.

The gene calls are TRBV7-9 and TRBJ1-3; D gene unclear. This clonotype was sampled from a human donor in good health (CMV status not recorded). Some clones in this sample may be carry-over from other donors' samples. The source was cultured PBMCs, collected from culture after CMV antigen stimulation. CDR3 nucleotide sequence: TGTGCCAGCAGCTCCGGAACGACTGCCTACTCTGGAAACACCATATATTTT. Its protein is CASSSGTTAYSGNTIYF.